One TCR beta chain is described in this entry. The antigen is undetermined. This sample was included in a study of siplizumab effects on memory and regulatory T cells. Study-wide findings and caveats: Siplizumab, the agent tested, significantly reduced alloreactive sequences traceable to unstimulated CD4+ memory cells.

Assay used: immunoSEQ multiplex PCR; TCRdb lists only in-frame clones, some missing. Of over 95,000 clones listed, just over 90% are singletons. This clonotype was obtained from a human donor in good health. The sample was non-Treg CD4+ T cells sorted from blood.

The CDR3 protein is CASSPPTSGGRDIQYF. Written as DNA, the CDR3 is TGTGCCAGCTCACCACCGACTAGCGGGGGGAGGGACATTCAGTACTTC. J is TRBJ2-4 and V is TRBV18; 13 bases are a match to TRBD2. The junction had 4 bases not matched to a gene; V was cut back by 0 bases and J by 8 bases. The CDR3 loop spans 16 amino acids. Germline CDR1 reads KGHSH; CDR2 reads LQKENI.